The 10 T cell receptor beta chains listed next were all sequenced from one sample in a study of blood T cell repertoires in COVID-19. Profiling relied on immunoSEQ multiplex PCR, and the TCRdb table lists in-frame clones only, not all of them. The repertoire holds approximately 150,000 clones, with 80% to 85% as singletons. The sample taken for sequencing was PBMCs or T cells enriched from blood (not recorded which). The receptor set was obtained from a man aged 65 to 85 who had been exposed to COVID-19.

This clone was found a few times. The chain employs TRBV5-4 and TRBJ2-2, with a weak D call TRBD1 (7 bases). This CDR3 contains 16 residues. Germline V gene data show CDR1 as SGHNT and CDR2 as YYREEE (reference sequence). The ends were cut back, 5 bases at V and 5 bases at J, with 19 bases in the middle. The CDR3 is CASSRTNRGGTGELFF. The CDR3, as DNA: TGTGCCAGCAGTCGAACAAACAGGGGAGGAACCGGGGAGCTGTTTTTT.

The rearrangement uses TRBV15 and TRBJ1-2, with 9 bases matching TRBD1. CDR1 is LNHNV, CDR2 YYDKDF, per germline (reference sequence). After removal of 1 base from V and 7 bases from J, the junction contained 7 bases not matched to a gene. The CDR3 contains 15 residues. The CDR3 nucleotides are TGTGCCACCAGCAGAGCCGGACAGGGGATAGTTGGCTACACCTTC. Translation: CATSRAGQGIVGYTF.

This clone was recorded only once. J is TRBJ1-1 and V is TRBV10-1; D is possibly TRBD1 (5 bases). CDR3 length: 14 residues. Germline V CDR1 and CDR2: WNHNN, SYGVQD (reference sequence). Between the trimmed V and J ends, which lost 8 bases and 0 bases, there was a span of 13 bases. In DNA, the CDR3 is TGCGCCAGCTGGGAGGGGCAGCTGAACACTGAAGCTTTCTTT. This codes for CASWEGQLNTEAFF.

CDR3 in amino acids: CASSLDGQSVYEQYF. In DNA, the CDR3 is TGTGCCAGCAGCTTAGACGGTCAATCGGTATACGAGCAGTACTTC. The V call is TRBV11-2, the J call TRBJ2-7; D ambiguous. The V end lost 0 bases, the J end lost 4 bases, and 13 bases lay between the germline ends. The germline CDR1 and CDR2 sequences are SGHAT and FQNNGV. The CDR3 runs 15 residues. Using reference TRBV11-2 and TRBJ2-7 for the parts outside the CDR3, the full variable domain is EAGVAQSPRYKIIEKRQSVAFWCNPISGHATLYWYQQILGQGPKLLIQFQNNGVVDDSQLPKDRFSAERLKGVDSTLKIQPAKLEDSAVYLCASSLDGQSVYEQYFGPGTRLTVT.

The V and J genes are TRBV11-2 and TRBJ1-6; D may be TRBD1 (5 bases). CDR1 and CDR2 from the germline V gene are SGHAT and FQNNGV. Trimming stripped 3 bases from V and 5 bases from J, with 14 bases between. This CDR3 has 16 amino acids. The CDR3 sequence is CASSFRGGRDNSPLHF. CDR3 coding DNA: TGTGCCAGCAGCTTTAGGGGCGGACGGGATAATTCACCCCTCCACTTT.

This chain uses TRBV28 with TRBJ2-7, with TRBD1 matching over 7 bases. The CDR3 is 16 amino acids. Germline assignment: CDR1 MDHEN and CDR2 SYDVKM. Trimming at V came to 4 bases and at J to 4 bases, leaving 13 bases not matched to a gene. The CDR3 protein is CASSSLQGTSLYEQYF. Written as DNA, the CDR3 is TGTGCCAGCAGTTCCTTACAGGGGACGTCCCTATACGAGCAGTACTTC.

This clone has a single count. The CDR3 sequence is CASTAVMGQGSSYEQYF. The CDR3 DNA is TGTGCCAGCACTGCAGTAATGGGGCAGGGGTCCTCCTACGAGCAGTACTTC. The chain combines TRBV3-1 (or the pseudogene TRBV3-2) with TRBJ2-7; D possibly corresponds to TRBD1 (6 bases). CDR1 LGHDT and CDR2 YNNKEL come from the germline V gene (reference sequence). This CDR3 contains 17 residues. V lost 7 bases, J lost 0 bases, and 22 bases lay in between.

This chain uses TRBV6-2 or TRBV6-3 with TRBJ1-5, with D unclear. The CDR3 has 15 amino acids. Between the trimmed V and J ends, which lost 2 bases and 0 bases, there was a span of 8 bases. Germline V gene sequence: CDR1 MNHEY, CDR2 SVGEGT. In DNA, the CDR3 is TGTGCCAGCAGTTACGAATCCTATAGCAATCAGCCCCAGCATTTT. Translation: CASSYESYSNQPQHF.

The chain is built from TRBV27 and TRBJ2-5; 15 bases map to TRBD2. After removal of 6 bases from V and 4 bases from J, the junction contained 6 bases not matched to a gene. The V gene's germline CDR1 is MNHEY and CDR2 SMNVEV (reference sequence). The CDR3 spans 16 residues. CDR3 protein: CASSRTSGRVGETQYF. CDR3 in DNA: TGTGCCAGCAGCCGGACTAGCGGGAGGGTAGGAGAGACCCAGTACTTC.

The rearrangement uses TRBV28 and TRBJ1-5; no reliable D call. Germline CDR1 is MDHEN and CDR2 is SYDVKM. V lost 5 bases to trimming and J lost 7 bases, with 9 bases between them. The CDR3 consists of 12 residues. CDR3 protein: CASSGAGQPQHF. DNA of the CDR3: TGTGCCAGCAGTGGAGCTGGGCAGCCCCAGCATTTT.